This T cell receptor (beta chain) was recovered during a study of blood T cell repertoires in COVID-19. Study background: T cells, B-cell-depleted T cells, or PBMCs provided the cDNA or gDNA that served as material.

Losses at the gene ends were 5 bases for V and 3 bases for J; bases not matched to a gene: 12. Germline loops: CDR1 SGHAT, CDR2 FQNNGV. The CDR3 has 16 amino acids. Libraries were prepared by immunoSEQ multiplex PCR; TCRdb keeps only in-frame clonotypes and omits some of them. The sample shows fewer than 250,000 clones, approximately 83% of them seen only once. In assigning cohorts, the study relied on participant-reported clinical history. The V and J genes are TRBV11-2 and TRBJ1-2, with 7 bases that match TRBD1. Sequenced input: PBMCs or T cells enriched from blood (not recorded which). This sequence was found in a woman in her thirties or forties who had been exposed to COVID-19. Here the CDR3 reads CASSIYDRAPYYGYTF. For the CDR3, the DNA is TGTGCCAGCAGCATATACGACAGGGCGCCTTACTATGGCTACACCTTC. Full variable domain (rest looked up from reference TRBV11-2 and TRBJ1-2): EAGVAQSPRYKIIEKRQSVAFWCNPISGHATLYWYQQILGQGPKLLIQFQNNGVVDDSQLPKDRFSAERLKGVDSTLKIQPAKLEDSAVYLCASSIYDRAPYYGYTFGSGTRLTVV.